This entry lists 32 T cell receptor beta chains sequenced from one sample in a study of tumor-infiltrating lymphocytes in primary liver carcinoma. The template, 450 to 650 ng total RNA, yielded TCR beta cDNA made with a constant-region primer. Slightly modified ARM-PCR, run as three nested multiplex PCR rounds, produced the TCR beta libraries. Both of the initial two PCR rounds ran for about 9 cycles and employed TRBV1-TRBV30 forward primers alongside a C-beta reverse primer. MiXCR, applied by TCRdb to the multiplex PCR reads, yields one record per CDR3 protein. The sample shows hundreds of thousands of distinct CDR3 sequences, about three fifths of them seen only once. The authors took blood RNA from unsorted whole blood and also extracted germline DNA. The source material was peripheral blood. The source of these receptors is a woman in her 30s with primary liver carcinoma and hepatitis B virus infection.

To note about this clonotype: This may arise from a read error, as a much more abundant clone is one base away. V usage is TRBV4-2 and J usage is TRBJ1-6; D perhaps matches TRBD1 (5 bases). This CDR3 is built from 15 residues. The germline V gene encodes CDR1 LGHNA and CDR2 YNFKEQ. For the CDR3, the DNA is TGTGCCAGCAGCCGAGGGGATGACTCGAGTTCACTCCTCCACTTT. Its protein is CASSRGDDSSSLLHF.

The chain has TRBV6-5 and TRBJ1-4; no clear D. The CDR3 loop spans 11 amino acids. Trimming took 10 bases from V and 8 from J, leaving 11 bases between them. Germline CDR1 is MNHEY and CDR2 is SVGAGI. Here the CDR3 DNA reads TGTGCCACACATAAAGGCGAAAAACTGTTTTTT. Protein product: CATHKGEKLFF.

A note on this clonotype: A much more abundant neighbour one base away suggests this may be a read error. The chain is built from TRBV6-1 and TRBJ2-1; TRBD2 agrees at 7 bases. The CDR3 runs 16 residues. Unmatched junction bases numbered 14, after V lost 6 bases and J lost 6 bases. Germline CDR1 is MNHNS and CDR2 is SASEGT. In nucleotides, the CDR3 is TGTGCCAGCAGCTTTACCGGGACTACCCTTGGCAATGAGCAGTTCTTC. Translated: CASSFTGTTLGNEQFF.

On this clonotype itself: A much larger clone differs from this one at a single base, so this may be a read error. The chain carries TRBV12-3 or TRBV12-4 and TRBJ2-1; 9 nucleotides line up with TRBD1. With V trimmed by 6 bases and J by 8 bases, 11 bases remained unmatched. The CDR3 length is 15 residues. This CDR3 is CASRKLGQGNDEQFF. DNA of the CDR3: TGTGCCAGCAGGAAACTCGGACAGGGGAACGATGAGCAGTTCTTC.

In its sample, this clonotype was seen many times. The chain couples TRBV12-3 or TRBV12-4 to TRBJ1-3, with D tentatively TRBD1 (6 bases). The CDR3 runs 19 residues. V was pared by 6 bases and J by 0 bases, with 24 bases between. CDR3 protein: CASRSSPGTQSFSGNTIYF. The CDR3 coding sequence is TGTGCCAGCAGGTCCTCCCCCGGGACACAATCCTTCTCTGGAAACACCATATATTTT.

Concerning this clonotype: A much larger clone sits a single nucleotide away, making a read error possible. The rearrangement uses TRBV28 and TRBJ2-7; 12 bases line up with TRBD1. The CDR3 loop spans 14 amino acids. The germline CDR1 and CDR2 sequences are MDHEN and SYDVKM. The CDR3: CASSRGQGAIEHYF. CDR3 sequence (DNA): TGTGCCAGCAGTCGGGGACAGGGGGCGATCGAGCACTACTTC.

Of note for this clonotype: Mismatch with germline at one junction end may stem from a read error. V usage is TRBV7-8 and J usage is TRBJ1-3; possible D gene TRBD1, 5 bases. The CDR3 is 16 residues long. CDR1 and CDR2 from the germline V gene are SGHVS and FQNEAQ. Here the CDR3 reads CASSLAAGLSGNTIYF. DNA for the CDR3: TGTGCCAGCAGCTTAGCGGCAGGGCTATCTGGAAACACCATATACTTT. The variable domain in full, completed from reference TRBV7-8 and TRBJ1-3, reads GAGVSQSPRYKVAKRGQDVALRCDPISGHVSLFWYQQALGQGPEFLTYFQNEAQLDKSGLPSDRFFAERPEGSVSTLKIQRTQQEDSAVYLCASSLAAGLSGNTIYFGEGSWLTVV.

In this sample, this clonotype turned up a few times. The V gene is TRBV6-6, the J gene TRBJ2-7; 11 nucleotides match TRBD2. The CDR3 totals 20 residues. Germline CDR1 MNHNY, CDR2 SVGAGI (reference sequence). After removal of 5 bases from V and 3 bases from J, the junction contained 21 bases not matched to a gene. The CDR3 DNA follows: TGTGCCAGCAGTGAGCCCAGGACTAGCGGGCCCAAGGGAGATTACTACGAGCAGTACTTC. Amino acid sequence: CASSEPRTSGPKGDYYEQYF.

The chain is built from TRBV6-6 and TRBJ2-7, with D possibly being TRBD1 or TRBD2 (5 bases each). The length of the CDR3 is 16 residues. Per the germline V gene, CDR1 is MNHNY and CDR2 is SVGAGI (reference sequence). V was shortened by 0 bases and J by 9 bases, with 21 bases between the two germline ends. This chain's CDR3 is CASSYSRNPGRDGQYF. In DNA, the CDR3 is TGTGCCAGCAGTTACTCGCGTAACCCAGGGAGAGACGGGCAGTACTTC.

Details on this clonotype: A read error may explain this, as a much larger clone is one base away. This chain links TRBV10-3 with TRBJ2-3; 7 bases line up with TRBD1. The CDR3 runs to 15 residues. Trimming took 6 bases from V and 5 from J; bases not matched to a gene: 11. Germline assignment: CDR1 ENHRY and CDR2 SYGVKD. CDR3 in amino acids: CAIRRTGTVKDTQYF. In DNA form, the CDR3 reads TGTGCCATCAGACGTACCGGGACAGTCAAAGATACGCAGTATTTT.

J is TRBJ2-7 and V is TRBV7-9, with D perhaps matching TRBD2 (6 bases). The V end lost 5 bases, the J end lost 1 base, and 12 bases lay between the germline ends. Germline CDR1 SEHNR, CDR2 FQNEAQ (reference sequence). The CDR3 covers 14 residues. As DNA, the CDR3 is TGTGCCAGCAGCGCGACTAGTAGGTCCTACGAGCAGTACTTC. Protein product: CASSATSRSYEQYF.

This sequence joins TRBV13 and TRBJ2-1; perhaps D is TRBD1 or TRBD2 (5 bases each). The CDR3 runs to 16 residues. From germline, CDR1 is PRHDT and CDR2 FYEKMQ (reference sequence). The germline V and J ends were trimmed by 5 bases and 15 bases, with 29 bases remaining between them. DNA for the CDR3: TGTGCCAGCAGCCCGAGCTGGGGGTGGGAGATCAATAAGCTGTTCTTC. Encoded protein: CASSPSWGWEINKLFF.

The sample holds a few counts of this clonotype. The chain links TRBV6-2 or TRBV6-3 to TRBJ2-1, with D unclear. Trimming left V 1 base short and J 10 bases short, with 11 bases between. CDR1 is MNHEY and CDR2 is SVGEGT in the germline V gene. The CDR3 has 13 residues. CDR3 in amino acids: CASSYYPESEQFF. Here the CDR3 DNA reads TGTGCCAGCAGTTACTACCCAGAAAGCGAGCAGTTCTTC.

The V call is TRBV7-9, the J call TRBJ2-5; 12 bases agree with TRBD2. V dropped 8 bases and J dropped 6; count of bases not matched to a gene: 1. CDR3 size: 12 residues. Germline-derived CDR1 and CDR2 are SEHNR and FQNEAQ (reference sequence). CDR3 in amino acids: CASGLAGQTQYF. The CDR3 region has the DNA TGTGCCAGCGGACTAGCGGGACAGACCCAGTACTTC.

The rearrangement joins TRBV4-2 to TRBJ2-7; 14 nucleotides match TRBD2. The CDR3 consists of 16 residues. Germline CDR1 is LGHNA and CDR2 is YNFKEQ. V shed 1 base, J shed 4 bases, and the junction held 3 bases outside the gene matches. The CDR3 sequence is CASSQATSGRVYEQYF. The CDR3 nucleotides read TGTGCCAGCAGCCAAGCGACTAGCGGGAGGGTGTACGAGCAGTACTTC.

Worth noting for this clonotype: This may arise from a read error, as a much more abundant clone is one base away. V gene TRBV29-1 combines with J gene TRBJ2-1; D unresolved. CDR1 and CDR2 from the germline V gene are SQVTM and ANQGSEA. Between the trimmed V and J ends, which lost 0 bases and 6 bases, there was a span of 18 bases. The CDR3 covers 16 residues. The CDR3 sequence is CSVEDGRASCLNEQFF. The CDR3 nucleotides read TGCAGCGTTGAAGACGGAAGGGCATCGTGTCTCAATGAGCAGTTCTTC.

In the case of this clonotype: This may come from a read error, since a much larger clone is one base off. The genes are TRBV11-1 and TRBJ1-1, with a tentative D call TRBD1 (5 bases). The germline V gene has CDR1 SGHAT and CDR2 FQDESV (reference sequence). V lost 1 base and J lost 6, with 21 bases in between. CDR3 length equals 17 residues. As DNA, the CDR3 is TGTGCCAGCAGCTTAGATTGGGGACCTACGACACGGCCTGAAGCTTTCTTT. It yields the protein CASSLDWGPTTRPEAFF.

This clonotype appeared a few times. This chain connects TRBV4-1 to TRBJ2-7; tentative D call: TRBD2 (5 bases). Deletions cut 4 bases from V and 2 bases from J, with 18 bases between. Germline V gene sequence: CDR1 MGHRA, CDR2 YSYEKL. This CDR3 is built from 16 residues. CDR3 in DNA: TGCGCCAGCAGCCCAGAGGGTTGGGCGGTTACCTACGAGCAGTACTTC. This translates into CASSPEGWAVTYEQYF.

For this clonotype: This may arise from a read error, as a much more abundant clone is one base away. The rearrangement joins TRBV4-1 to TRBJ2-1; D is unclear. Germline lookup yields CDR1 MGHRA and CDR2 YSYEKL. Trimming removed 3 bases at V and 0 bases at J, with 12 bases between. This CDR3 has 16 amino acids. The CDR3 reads CASSHDRVSSYNEQFF. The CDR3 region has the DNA TGCGCCAGCAGCCATGACCGTGTTAGCTCCTACAATGAGCAGTTCTTC.

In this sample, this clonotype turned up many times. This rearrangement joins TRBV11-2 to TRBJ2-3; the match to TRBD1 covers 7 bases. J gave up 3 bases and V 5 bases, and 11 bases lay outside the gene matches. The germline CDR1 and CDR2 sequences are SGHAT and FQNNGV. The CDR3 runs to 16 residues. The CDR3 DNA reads TGTGCCAGCAGCATAACTCCTGGGACAGTAACAGATACGCAGTATTTT. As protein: CASSITPGTVTDTQYF. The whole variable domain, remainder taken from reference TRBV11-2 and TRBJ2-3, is EAGVAQSPRYKIIEKRQSVAFWCNPISGHATLYWYQQILGQGPKLLIQFQNNGVVDDSQLPKDRFSAERLKGVDSTLKIQPAKLEDSAVYLCASSITPGTVTDTQYFGPGTRLTVL.

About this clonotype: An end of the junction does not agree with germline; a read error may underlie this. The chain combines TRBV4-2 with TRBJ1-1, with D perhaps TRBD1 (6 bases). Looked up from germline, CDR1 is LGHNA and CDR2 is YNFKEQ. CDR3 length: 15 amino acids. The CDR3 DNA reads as TGTGTCAGCAGCCAAGAGGGGGGCCTGAACACTGAAGCTTTCTTT. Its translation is CVSSQEGGLNTEAFF.

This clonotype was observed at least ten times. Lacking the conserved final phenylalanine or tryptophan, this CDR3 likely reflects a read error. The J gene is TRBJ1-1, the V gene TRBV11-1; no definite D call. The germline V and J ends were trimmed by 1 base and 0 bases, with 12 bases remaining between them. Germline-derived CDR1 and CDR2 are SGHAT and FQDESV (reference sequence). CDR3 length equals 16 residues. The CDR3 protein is CASSLGHRVLNTEAFS. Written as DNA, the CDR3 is TGTGCCAGCAGCTTAGGCCACCGGGTATTGAACACTGAAGCTTTCTCT.

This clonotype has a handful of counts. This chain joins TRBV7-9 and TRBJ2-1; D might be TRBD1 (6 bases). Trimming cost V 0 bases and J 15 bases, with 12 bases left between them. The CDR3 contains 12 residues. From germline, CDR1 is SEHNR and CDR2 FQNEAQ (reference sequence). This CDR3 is CASSLAQGPPFF. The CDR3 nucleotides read TGTGCCAGCAGCTTAGCCCAGGGGCCCCCGTTCTTC.

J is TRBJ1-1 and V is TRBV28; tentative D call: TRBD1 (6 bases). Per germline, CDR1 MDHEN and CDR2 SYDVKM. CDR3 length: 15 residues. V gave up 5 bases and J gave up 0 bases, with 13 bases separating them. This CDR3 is CASSPRTVMNTEAFF. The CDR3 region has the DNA TGTGCCAGCAGTCCCCGGACAGTGATGAACACTGAAGCTTTCTTT. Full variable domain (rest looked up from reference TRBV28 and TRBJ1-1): DVKVTQSSRYLVKRTGEKVFLECVQDMDHENMFWYRQDPGLGLRLIYFSYDVKMKEKGDIPEGYSVSREKKERFSLILESASTNQTSMYLCASSPRTVMNTEAFFGQGTRLTVV.

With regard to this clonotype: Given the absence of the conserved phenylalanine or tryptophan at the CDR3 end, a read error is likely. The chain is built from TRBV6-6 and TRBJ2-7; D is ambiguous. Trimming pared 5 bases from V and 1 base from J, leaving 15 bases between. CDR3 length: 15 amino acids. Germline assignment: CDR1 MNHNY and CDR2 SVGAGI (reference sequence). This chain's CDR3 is CASSPRGRASYEQYL. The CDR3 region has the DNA TGTGCCAGCAGTCCCCGAGGACGAGCTTCCTACGAGCAGTACTTA.

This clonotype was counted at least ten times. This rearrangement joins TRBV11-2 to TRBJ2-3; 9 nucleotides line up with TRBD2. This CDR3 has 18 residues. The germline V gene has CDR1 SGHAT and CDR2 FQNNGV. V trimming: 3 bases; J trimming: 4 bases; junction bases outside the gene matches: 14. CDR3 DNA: TGTGCCAGCAGCTTGAGGGGGATTCTAGCGGGAAGGTCAGATACGCAGTATTTT. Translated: CASSLRGILAGRSDTQYF.

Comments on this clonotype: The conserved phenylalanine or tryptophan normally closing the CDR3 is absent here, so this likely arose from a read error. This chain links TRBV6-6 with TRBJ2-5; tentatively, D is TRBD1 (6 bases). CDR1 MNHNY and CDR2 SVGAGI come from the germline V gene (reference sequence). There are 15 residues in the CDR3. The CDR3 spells CASSYSTQGPETQYL. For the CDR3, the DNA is TGCGCCAGCAGTTACTCGACCCAGGGGCCAGAGACCCAGTACTTA.

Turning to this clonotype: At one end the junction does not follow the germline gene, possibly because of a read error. The CDR3 nucleotides read TGTACCAGCAGCTTAGAGGTGGGACATGAACAGTTCTTC. Protein: CTSSLEVGHEQFF. The chain joins TRBV11-2 to TRBJ2-1, with D possibly matching TRBD1 (6 bases). Germline-derived CDR1 and CDR2 are SGHAT and FQNNGV. The CDR3 covers 13 residues.

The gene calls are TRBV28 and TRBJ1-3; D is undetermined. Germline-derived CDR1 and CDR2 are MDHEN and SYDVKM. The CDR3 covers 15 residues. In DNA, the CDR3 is TGTGACATACACTTCGAATATGACTCTGGAAACACCATATATTTT. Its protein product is CDIHFEYDSGNTIYF.

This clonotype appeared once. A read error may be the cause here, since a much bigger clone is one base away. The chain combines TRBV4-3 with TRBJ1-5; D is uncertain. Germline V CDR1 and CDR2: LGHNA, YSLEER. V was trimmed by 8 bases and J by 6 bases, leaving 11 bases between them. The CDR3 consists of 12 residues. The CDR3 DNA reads TGCGCCAGCCACACTAGCTTTCAGCCCCAGCATTTT. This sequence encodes CASHTSFQPQHF.

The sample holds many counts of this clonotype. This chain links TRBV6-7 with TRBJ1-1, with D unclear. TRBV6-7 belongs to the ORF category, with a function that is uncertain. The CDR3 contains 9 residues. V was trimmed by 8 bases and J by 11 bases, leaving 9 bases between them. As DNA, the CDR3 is TGTGCCAGCGGAGTTGGGGCTTTCTTT. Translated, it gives CASGVGAFF.

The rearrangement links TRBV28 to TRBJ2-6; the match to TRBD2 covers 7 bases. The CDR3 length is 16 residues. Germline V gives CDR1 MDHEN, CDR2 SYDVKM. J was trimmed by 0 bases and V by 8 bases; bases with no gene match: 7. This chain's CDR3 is CASERDETSGANVLTF. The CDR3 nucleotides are TGTGCCAGCGAGCGGGACGAAACCTCTGGGGCCAACGTCCTGACTTTC.